This T cell receptor (beta chain) came from a study of response to subunit inactivated influenza vaccine. Findings and caveats of the study: Each seasonal influenza vaccination recruits few new T cells, the authors suggested.

This clonotype was counted at least ten times. Its specificity is unknown. Mismatch with germline at one junction end may stem from a read error. The length of the CDR3 is 15 residues. Per germline, CDR1 SEHNR and CDR2 FQNEAQ (reference sequence). TCRdb re-analysed the RT-PCR reads in MiXCR, keeping a single row per CDR3 protein. The sample has some 600,000 distinct CDR3 sequences; around 15% are singletons. Sequenced here: PBMCs from blood, sampled roughly 2 weeks before vaccination. The sequence came from a man in his fifties or sixties who received an inactivated influenza vaccine. This chain joins TRBV7-9 and TRBJ2-1, with TRBD2 matching 14 bases. CDR3 DNA sequence: TGTGCCAGCAGCATACTCAGGACTAGCGGGAGGACCACGATCTTC. This gives the protein CASSILRTSGRTTIF.